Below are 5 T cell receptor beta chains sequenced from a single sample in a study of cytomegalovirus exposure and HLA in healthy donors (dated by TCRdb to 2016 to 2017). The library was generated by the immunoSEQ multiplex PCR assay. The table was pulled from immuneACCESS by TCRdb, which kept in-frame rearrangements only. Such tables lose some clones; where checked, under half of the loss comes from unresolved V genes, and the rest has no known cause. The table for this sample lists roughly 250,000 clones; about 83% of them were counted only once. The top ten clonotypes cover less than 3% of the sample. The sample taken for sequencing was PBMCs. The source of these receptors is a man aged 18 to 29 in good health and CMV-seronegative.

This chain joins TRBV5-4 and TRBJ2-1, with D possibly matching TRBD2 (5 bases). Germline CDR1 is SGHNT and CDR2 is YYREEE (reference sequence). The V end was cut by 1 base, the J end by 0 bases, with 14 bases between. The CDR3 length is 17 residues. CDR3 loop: CASSLLTGTSSYNEQFF. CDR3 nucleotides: TGTGCCAGCAGCTTGCTCACGGGAACCAGCTCCTACAATGAGCAGTTCTTC.

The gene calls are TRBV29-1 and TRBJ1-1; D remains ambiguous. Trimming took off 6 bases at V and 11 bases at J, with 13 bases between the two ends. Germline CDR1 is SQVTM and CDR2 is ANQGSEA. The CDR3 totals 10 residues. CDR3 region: CSVYLPEAFF. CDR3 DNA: TGCAGCGTCTACCTCCCCGAGGCTTTCTTT.

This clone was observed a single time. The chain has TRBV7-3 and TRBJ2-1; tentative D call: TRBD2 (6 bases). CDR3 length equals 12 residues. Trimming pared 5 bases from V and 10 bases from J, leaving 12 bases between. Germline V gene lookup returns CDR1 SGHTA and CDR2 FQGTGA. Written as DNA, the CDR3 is TGTGCCAGCAGCCCTAGAGGAGGGGAGCAGTTCTTC. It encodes CASSPRGGEQFF.

The CDR3 nucleotides read TGTGCCTGGAGCGGGAGCGCCGCCTACGAGCAGTACTTC. It is translated as CAWSGSAAYEQYF. This sequence joins TRBV30 and TRBJ2-7, with D maybe TRBD2 (6 bases). CDR3 length equals 13 residues. The V end lost 3 bases, the J end lost 2 bases, and 11 bases lay between the germline ends. The V gene's germline CDR1 is GTSNPN and CDR2 SVGIG (reference sequence).

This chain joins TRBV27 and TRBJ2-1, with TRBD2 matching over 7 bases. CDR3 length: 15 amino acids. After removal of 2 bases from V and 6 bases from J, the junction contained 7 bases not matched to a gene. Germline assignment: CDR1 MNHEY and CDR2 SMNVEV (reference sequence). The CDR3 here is CASSLRAGRVNEQFF. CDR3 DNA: TGTGCCAGCAGTTTAAGGGCAGGGAGGGTCAATGAGCAGTTCTTC.